One and the same sample provided the 13 T cell receptor beta chains below, sequenced in a study of T-cell reconstitution after alpha-beta-depleted transplantation in children (dated by TCRdb to 2016 to 2017). Library method: PCR. Sequencing took place on an Illumina HiSeq 2500. TCR libraries were prepared with molecular barcoding, using unique molecular identifiers to normalize TCRbeta repertoire quantification. TCRdb's own reprocessing of the public reads used fastp at Q25 and MiXCR and kept productive beta chains. Identical CDR3 protein sequences are pooled into one entry, listed with their most common genes and DNA. Across this sample there are about 610,000 distinct CDR3 sequences, with about 10% seen only once. Jointly, the top ten make up roughly 4% of the sample. The source was PBMCs from the stem cell graft donor, collected from the stem cell graft. The receptors stem from a human donor who donated a stem cell graft to a child with acute myeloid leukemia.

This clonotype appeared many times. V gene TRBV29-1 combines with J gene TRBJ2-7; no definite D call. The CDR3 covers 12 residues. Germline assignment: CDR1 SQVTM and CDR2 ANQGSEA. V lost 2 bases, J lost 0 bases, and 5 bases lay in between. CDR3 bases: TGCAGCGTTGAAAAGGGCTCCTACGAGCAGTACTTC. Translating it yields CSVEKGSYEQYF.

This clonotype was recorded at least ten times. V and J are TRBV27 and TRBJ2-7, with D possibly being TRBD1 (6 bases). CDR3 length: 14 amino acids. The V gene's germline CDR1 is MNHEY and CDR2 SMNVEV (reference sequence). Trimming shortened V by 5 bases and J by 5 bases, and 16 bases separated the two germline ends. CDR3 coding DNA: TGTGCCAGCAGTATAGGAACAGGGAACCACGAGCAGTACTTC. Translating it yields CASSIGTGNHEQYF.

This clonotype showed up just a few times. J is TRBJ2-7 and V is TRBV11-3; 14 nucleotides line up with TRBD2. Germline V gene sequence: CDR1 SGHNT, CDR2 YENEEA. With V trimmed by 1 base and J by 2 bases, 7 bases remained unmatched. CDR3 length: 18 residues. CDR3 protein: CASSLGGTSGGLAYEQYF. The CDR3 coding sequence is TGTGCCAGCAGCTTAGGAGGGACTAGCGGGGGACTTGCCTACGAGCAGTACTTC.

The rearrangement uses TRBV10-3 and TRBJ2-3; the D is unclear. The V end was cut by 2 bases, the J end by 4 bases, with 4 bases between. This CDR3 contains 12 residues. Germline V CDR1 and CDR2: ENHRY, SYGVKD. CDR3 bases: TGTGCCATCAGTGAGAGGGCAGATACGCAGTATTTT. Translation gives CAISERADTQYF.

The chain combines TRBV29-1 with TRBJ2-3; D possibly corresponds to TRBD2 (6 bases). This CDR3 has 13 residues. Trimming took off 4 bases at V and 2 bases at J, with 10 bases between the two ends. Looked up from germline, CDR1 is SQVTM and CDR2 is ANQGSEA. CDR3 DNA: TGCAGCGTTGTGCGGGGACTCACAGATACGCAGTATTTT. Its protein product is CSVVRGLTDTQYF.

This rearrangement joins TRBV12-3 or TRBV12-4 to TRBJ2-7, with D possibly TRBD1 on 6 matching bases. The ends were cut back, 5 bases at V and 7 bases at J, with 12 bases in the middle. The CDR3 is 12 amino acids. The CDR3 DNA sequence: TGTGCCAGCAGTAGGATCCAGGGGGAGCAGTACTTC. The encoded protein is CASSRIQGEQYF.

The chain links TRBV7-3 to TRBJ2-1, with TRBD2 identical over 9 bases. Germline values: CDR1 SGHTA, CDR2 FQGTGA. The CDR3 spans 20 residues. The V and J ends lost 5 bases and 4 bases, in that order; junction bases with no gene match: 21. The CDR3 sequence is CASSPSPRAGGSKRYNEQFF. CDR3 coding DNA: TGTGCCAGCAGCCCTTCCCCTAGAGCGGGAGGCTCAAAGCGGTACAATGAGCAGTTCTTC.

This clonotype was picked up many times. The chain is built from TRBV6-1 and TRBJ2-7; 10 nucleotides match TRBD2. The CDR3 is 15 residues long. V trimming: 4 bases; J trimming: 0 bases; junction bases outside the gene matches: 3. CDR1 MNHNS and CDR2 SASEGT come from the germline V gene. The CDR3 DNA sequence: TGTGCCAGCAGTGCCGGACTAGCGGCCTCCTACGAGCAGTACTTC. Translation: CASSAGLAASYEQYF.

The CDR3 spells CASSITSESSYEQYF. The DNA of the CDR3 is TGTGCCAGCAGCATTACTAGCGAATCCTCCTACGAGCAGTACTTC. V is TRBV7-2 and J is TRBJ2-7, with TRBD2 matching over 7 bases. The germline V gene encodes CDR1 SGHTA and CDR2 FQGNSA. The CDR3 runs 15 residues. The V segment lost 5 bases and the J segment 0 bases; nucleotides outside the gene matches: 7. Drawing the rest from reference TRBV7-2 and TRBJ2-7, the complete variable domain is GAGVSQSPSNKVTEKGKDVELRCDPISGHTALYWYRQSLGQGLEFLIYFQGNSAPDKSGLPSDRFSAERTGGSVSTLTIQRTQQEDSAVYLCASSITSESSYEQYFGPGTRLTVT.

The CDR3 protein is CASSYAGTDFYEQYF. In DNA form, the CDR3 reads TGTGCCAGCAGCTACGCCGGGACAGATTTTTACGAGCAGTACTTC. J is TRBJ2-7 and V is TRBV7-2; 7 positions match TRBD1. Trimming cost V 4 bases and J 4 bases; bases outside gene matches: 10. The CDR3 consists of 15 residues. Germline CDR1 and CDR2: SGHTA and FQGNSA.

The chain links TRBV20-1 to TRBJ1-4, with 7 bases fitting TRBD1. Trimming took 5 bases from V and 8 from J; bases not matched to a gene: 8. CDR3 length equals 13 residues. Germline CDR1 and CDR2: DFQATT and SNEGSKA (reference sequence). For the CDR3, the DNA is TGCAGTGCTGCCACACAGGGGTACGAAAAACTGTTTTTT. This codes for CSAATQGYEKLFF.

The genes are TRBV4-2 and TRBJ2-2; a possible D gene is TRBD2 (6 bases). CDR3 length: 17 amino acids. The V gene's germline CDR1 is LGHNA and CDR2 YNFKEQ. V gave up 0 bases and J gave up 7 bases, with 18 bases separating them. DNA of the CDR3: TGTGCCAGCAGCCAAGAGGTCAGTCCTAGCGTGATCGGGGAGCTGTTTTTT. Translation: CASSQEVSPSVIGELFF.

This clonotype was counted only a few times. CDR3 protein: CSGGFGNQPQHF. CDR3 nucleotide sequence: TGCAGTGGGGGGTTTGGCAATCAGCCCCAGCATTTT. The rearrangement joins TRBV20-1 to TRBJ1-5; TRBD1 might be the D (5 bases). V was cut by 7 bases and J by 2 bases, with 9 bases left in between. The CDR3 totals 12 residues. Germline V gene sequence: CDR1 DFQATT, CDR2 SNEGSKA (reference sequence).